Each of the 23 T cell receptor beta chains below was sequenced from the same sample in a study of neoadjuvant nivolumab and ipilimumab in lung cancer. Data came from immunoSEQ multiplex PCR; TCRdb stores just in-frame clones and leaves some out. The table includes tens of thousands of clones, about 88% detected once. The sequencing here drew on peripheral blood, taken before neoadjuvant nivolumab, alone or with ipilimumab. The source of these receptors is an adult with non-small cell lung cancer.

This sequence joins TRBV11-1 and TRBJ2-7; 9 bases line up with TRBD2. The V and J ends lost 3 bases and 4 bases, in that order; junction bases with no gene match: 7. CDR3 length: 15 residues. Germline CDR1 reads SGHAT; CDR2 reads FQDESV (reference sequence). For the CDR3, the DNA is TGTGCCAGCAGCTTCTCTAGCGGGGAAGGTTACGAGCAGTACTTC. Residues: CASSFSSGEGYEQYF.

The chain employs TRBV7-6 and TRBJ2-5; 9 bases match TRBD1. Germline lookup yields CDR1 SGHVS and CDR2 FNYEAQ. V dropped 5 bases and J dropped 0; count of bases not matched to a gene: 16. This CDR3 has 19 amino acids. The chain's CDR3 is CASSRLARPGQGYQETQYF. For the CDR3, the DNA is TGTGCCAGCAGCCGTCTCGCCCGCCCGGGACAGGGCTACCAAGAGACCCAGTACTTC. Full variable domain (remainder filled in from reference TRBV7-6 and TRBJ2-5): GAGVSQSPRYKVTKRGQDVALRCDPISGHVSLYWYRQALGQGPEFLTYFNYEAQQDKSGLPNDRFSAERPEGSISTLTIQRTEQRDSAMYRCASSRLARPGQGYQETQYFGPGTRLLVL.

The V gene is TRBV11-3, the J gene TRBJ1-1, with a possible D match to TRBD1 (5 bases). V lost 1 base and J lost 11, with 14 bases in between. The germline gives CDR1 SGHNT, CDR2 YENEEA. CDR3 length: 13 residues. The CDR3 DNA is TGTGCCAGCAGCTTAGGAGGGGAGGTTGGCGCTTTCTTT. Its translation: CASSLGGEVGAFF. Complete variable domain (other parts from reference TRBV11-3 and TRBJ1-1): EAGVVQSPRYKIIEKKQPVAFWCNPISGHNTLYWYLQNLGQGPELLIRYENEEAVDDSQLPKDRFSAERLKGVDSTLKIQPAELGDSAVYLCASSLGGEVGAFFGQGTRLTVV.

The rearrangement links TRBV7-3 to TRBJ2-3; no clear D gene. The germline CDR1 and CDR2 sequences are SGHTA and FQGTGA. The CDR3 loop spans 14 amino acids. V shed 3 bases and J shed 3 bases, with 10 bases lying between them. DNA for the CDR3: TGTGCCAGCAGCTTGCAAGAAATAACAGATACGCAGTATTTT. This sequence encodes CASSLQEITDTQYF.

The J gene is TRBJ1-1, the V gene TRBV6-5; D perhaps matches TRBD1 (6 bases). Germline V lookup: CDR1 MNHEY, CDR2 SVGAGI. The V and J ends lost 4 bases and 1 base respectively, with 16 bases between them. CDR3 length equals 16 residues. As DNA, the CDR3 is TGTGCCAGCAGTTCTGTACCAGGGGAGGCGAACACTGAAGCTTTCTTT. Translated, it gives CASSSVPGEANTEAFF.

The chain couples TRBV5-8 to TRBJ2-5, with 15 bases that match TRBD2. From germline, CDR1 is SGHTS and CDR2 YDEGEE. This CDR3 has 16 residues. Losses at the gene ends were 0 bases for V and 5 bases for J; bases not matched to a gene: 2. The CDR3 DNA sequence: TGTGCCAGCAGCTTGGGGGGACTAGCGGGGGGTGAGACCCAGTACTTC. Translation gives CASSLGGLAGGETQYF.

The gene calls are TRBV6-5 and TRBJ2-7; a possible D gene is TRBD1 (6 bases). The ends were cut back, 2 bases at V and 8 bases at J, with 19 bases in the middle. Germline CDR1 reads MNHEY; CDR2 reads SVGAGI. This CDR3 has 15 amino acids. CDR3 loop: CASSYQPSDTGKQYF. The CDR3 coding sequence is TGTGCCAGCAGTTACCAACCTTCGGACACAGGGAAGCAGTACTTC.

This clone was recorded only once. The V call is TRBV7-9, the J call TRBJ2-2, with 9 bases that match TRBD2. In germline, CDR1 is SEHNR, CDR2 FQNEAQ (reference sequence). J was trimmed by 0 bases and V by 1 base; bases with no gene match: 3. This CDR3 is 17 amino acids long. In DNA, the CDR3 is TGTGCCAGCAGCTTAGGGGTAGCGGGGGCGAACACCGGGGAGCTGTTTTTT. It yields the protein CASSLGVAGANTGELFF. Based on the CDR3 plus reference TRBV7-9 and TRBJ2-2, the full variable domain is DTGVSQNPRHKITKRGQNVTFRCDPISEHNRLYWYRQTLGQGPEFLTYFQNEAQLEKSRLLSDRFSAERPKGSFSTLEIQRTEQGDSAMYLCASSLGVAGANTGELFFGEGSRLTVL.

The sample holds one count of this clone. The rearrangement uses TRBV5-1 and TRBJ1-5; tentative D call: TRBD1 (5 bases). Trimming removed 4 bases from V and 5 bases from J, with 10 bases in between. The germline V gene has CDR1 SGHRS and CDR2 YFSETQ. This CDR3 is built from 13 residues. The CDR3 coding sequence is TGCGCCAGCAGCCCAACAGGTTATCAGCCCCAGCATTTT. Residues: CASSPTGYQPQHF.

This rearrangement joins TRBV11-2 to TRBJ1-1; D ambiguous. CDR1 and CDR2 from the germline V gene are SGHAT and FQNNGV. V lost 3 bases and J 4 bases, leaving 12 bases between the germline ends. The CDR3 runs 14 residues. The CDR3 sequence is CASSFSDRGTEAFF. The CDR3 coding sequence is TGTGCCAGCAGCTTTTCGGACCGGGGCACTGAAGCTTTCTTT.

The CDR3 loop reads CASSLAPGYSYEQYF. The CDR3 nucleotides read TGTGCCAGCAGCTTAGCACCTGGATACTCCTACGAGCAGTACTTC. This sequence joins TRBV11-1 and TRBJ2-7, with D unclear. Germline CDR1 is SGHAT and CDR2 is FQDESV (reference sequence). The CDR3 spans 15 residues. V was cut by 0 bases and J by 0 bases, with 9 bases left in between.

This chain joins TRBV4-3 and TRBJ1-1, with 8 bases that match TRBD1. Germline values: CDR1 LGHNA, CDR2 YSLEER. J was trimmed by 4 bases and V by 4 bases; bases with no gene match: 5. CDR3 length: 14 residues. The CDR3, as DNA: TGCGCCAGCAGCCCAGGGGGCGCGGGCACTGAAGCTTTCTTT. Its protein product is CASSPGGAGTEAFF.

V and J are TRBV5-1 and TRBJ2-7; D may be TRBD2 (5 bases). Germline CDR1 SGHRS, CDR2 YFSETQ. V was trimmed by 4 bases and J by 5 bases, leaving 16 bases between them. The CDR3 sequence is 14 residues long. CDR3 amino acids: CASSEGGSVDEQYF. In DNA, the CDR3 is TGCGCCAGCAGCGAGGGCGGTTCGGTGGACGAGCAGTACTTC.

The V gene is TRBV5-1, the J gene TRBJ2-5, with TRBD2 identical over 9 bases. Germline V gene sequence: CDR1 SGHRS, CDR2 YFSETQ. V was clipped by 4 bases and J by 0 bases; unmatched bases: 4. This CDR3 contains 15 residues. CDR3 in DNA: TGCGCCAGCAGCGCGGGACTAGCAGACCAAGAGACCCAGTACTTC. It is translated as CASSAGLADQETQYF.

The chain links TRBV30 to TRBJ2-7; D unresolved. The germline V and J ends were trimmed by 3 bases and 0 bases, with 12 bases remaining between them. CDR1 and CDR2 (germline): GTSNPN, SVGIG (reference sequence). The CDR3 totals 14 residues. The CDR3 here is CAWRGPAHSYEQYF. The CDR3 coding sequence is TGTGCCTGGAGAGGTCCTGCTCACTCCTACGAGCAGTACTTC.

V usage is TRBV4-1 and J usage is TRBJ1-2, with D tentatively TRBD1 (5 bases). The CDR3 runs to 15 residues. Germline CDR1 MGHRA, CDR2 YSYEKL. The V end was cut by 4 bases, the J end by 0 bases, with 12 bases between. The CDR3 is CASSPGWGANYGYTF. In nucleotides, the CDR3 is TGCGCCAGCAGCCCAGGGTGGGGTGCTAACTATGGCTACACCTTC.

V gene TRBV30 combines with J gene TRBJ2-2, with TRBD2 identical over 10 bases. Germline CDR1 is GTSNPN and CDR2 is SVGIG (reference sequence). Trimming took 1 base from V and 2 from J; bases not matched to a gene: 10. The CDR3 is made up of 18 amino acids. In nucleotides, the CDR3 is TGTGCCTGGAGTGAGGCTTTAGCGGGAGGCCTCAACACCGGGGAGCTGTTTTTT. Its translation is CAWSEALAGGLNTGELFF.

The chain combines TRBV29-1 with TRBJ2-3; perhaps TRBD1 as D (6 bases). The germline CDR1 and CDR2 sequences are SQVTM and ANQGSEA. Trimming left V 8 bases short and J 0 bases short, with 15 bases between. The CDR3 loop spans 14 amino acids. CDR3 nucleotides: TGCAGCAGCCCCGGGACATCTAGCACAGATACGCAGTATTTT. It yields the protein CSSPGTSSTDTQYF.

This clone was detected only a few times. The CDR3 here is CASSLSPGSEAFF. CDR3 nucleotide sequence: TGTGCCAGCAGTTTAAGTCCCGGGAGTGAAGCTTTCTTT. This sequence joins TRBV27 and TRBJ1-1; D gene unclear. The CDR3 is 13 residues long. Trimming stripped 2 bases from V and 7 bases from J, with 11 bases between. Looked up from germline, CDR1 is MNHEY and CDR2 is SMNVEV (reference sequence).

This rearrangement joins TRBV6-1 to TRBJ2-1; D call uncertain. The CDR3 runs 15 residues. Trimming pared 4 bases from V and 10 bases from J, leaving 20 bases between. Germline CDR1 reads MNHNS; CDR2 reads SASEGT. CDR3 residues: CASSAFSGSTGEQFF. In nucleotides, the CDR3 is TGTGCCAGCAGTGCCTTTTCCGGGTCCACGGGCGAGCAGTTCTTC.

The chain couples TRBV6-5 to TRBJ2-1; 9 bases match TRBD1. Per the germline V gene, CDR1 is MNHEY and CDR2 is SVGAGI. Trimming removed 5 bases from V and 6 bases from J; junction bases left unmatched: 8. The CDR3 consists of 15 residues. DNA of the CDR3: TGTGCCAGCAGTACCAGCGGGACAGGGACCAATGAGCAGTTCTTC. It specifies CASSTSGTGTNEQFF.

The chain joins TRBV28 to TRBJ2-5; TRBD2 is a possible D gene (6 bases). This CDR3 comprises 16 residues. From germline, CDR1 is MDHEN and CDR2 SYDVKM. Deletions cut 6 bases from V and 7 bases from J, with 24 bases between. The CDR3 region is CASRTHSGTGEGTQYF. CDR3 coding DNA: TGTGCCAGCAGAACCCACTCCGGGACGGGGGAAGGGACCCAGTACTTC. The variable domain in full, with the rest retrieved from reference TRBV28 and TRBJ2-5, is DVKVTQSSRYLVKRTGEKVFLECVQDMDHENMFWYRQDPGLGLRLIYFSYDVKMKEKGDIPEGYSVSREKKERFSLILESASTNQTSMYLCASRTHSGTGEGTQYFGPGTRLLVL.

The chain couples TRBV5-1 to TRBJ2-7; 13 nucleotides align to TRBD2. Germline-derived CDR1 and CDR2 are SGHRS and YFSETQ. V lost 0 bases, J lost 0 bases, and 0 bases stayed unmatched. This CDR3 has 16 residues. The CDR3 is CASSLGTSGSSYEQYF. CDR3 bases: TGCGCCAGCAGCTTGGGGACTAGCGGGAGCTCCTACGAGCAGTACTTC.